This note documents a single T cell receptor (beta chain) sequence. No antigen is known for it. These data are taken from a study of T-cell reconstitution after alpha-beta-depleted transplantation in children. Overall study findings and caveats: Newly produced T cells mostly provided counts and TCRbeta diversity after one year, as hyperexpanded clones declined. The high TCRbeta diversity at day 60 in some patients came from surviving recipient T cells and thymic progenitors. At around two months after transplant, the alpha-beta T cells were reportedly derived from several hundred expanded clones that came from non-depleted graft cells.

A TCRbeta library incorporating unique molecular identifiers was prepared. TCRdb independently ran MiXCR on the PCR reads; one entry per CDR3 protein. The data show 250,000 or so distinct CDR3 sequences, with 20% to 30% seen just once and around 4.8% held by the top ten. Specimen: PBMCs, mostly from graft donor cells, collected 360 days after TCRalphabeta/CD19-depleted stem cell transplant. This sequence originates from a female patient aged 2-9 years who had a stem cell transplant for congenital amegakaryocytic thrombocytopenia, so the T cells may come from the graft donor.

The CDR3 region has the DNA TGTGCCAGCAGGGGAATATTGGGCACAGATACGCAGTATTTT. As protein: CASRGILGTDTQYF. This chain connects TRBV28 to TRBJ2-3; no clear D. Between the trimmed V and J ends, which lost 6 bases and 1 base, there was a span of 11 bases. Germline V gives CDR1 MDHEN, CDR2 SYDVKM. This CDR3 region has 14 residues.